This T cell receptor beta chain was recovered during a study of T-cell memory formation after mild COVID-19. General observations from the study: Second-wave clones with a day 37 peak had unconfirmed SARS-CoV-2 specificity. Clones that got smaller from day 15 to 85 had even CD4/CD8, while clones growing later tipped toward CD4+.

Details on this clonotype: Its target is not known.

Via MiXCR, TCRdb re-called the 5' RACE reads, giving one row per CDR3 protein. The data contain approximately 99,000 distinct CDR3 sequences, roughly a sixth of them singletons. The CDR3 is 15 amino acids. Deletions cut 5 bases from V and 4 bases from J, with 17 bases between. CDR1 is SGHVS, CDR2 FQNEAQ, per germline. The sequenced sample was PBMCs or a T cell subset sorted from them (not recorded which). This receptor was identified in a man younger than 35 who had mild COVID-19 (a few samples of this study predate the infection). Cell type and time point are not known. This chain joins TRBV7-8 and TRBJ1-2, with D perhaps matching TRBD1 (5 bases). CDR3 bases: TGTGCCAGCAGCCAGAGGGACGGAAACCTCTATGGCTACACCTTC. It specifies CASSQRDGNLYGYTF.